This is a list of T cell receptor beta chains from one sample in a study of cytomegalovirus exposure and HLA in healthy donors. Repertoires were generated with immunoSEQ multiplex PCR, while TCRdb's copy carries only in-frame clones and drops some. This table holds about 200,000 clones, approximately 86% found once. Sequenced material: PBMCs. Every receptor here comes from a woman in her twenties or thirties in good health and CMV-seronegative. The CDR3 runs from the conserved cysteine through the conserved F or W. The order of the fields is CDR3 DNA, CDR3 protein, J gene, V gene, D gene, clone size. D genes are given only for firm matches. The size entry is marked missing in some rows and otherwise reads once, few, many or a size class.

TGTGCCAGCAGGGGGGGACTAGCGTTCACAGATACGCAGTATTTT CASRGGLAFTDTQYF TRBJ2-3 TRBV2 TRBD2 -
TGTGCCAGCAGTGAATTGGGGACAGAGCAAGAGACCCAGTACTTC CASSELGTEQETQYF TRBJ2-5 TRBV25-1 TRBD1 -
TGTGCCAGCAGCTTAGGGGCGGGAGGGGGTTTGAATGAGCAGTTCTTC CASSLGAGGGLNEQFF TRBJ2-1 TRBV11-3 TRBD2 -
TGTGCTAGCAGCCCGGGGGTGGGGGAGACCCAGTACTTC CASSPGVGETQYF TRBJ2-5 TRBV7-7 - -
TGTGCCAGCAGGGGAAGGCGGGGATACCAAGAGACCCAGTACTTC CASRGRRGYQETQYF TRBJ2-5 TRBV7-8 - -
TGTGCCAGCAGATTGGGACAGGGGGTTGCAGAGACCCAGTACTTC CASRLGQGVAETQYF TRBJ2-5 TRBV27 TRBD1 -
TGTGCCAGCAGCCTAGTTTACCGCACAGATACGCAGTATTTT CASSLVYRTDTQYF TRBJ2-3 TRBV6-6 - -
TGTGCCAGTAGCCGCGGCGGGAACACTGAAGCTTTCTTT CASSRGGNTEAFF TRBJ1-1 TRBV19 - once
TGTGCCAGCAGTATATCGGGACTCCAAGCGATGTGGAATGAGCAGTTCTTC CASSISGLQAMWNEQFF TRBJ2-1 TRBV27 - -
TGTGCCAGCAGTTTGGACAGGGGAAGGGAGCTGTTTTTT CASSLDRGRELFF TRBJ2-2 TRBV7-3 TRBD1 once
TGCGCCAGCAGCCTTCAAGACAGGGCTGAAGCTTTCTTT CASSLQDRAEAFF TRBJ1-1 TRBV4-1 TRBD1 -
TGTGCCAGCAGTTGGGGACAGCGTTTTCAGTACTTC CASSWGQRFQYF TRBJ2-4 TRBV28 TRBD1 -
TGTGCCAGCAGTAGGGGACTTCGGGATTACAATGAGCAGTTCTTC CASSRGLRDYNEQFF TRBJ2-1 TRBV6-6 - -
TGTGCCTGGAGCCCGGACAGGGGAGAGACCCAGTACTTC CAWSPDRGETQYF TRBJ2-5 TRBV30 TRBD1 -
TGTGCCAGCAGCCTGCCCGGGACTAGCGGTTACGAGCAGTACTTC CASSLPGTSGYEQYF TRBJ2-7 TRBV28 TRBD2 -